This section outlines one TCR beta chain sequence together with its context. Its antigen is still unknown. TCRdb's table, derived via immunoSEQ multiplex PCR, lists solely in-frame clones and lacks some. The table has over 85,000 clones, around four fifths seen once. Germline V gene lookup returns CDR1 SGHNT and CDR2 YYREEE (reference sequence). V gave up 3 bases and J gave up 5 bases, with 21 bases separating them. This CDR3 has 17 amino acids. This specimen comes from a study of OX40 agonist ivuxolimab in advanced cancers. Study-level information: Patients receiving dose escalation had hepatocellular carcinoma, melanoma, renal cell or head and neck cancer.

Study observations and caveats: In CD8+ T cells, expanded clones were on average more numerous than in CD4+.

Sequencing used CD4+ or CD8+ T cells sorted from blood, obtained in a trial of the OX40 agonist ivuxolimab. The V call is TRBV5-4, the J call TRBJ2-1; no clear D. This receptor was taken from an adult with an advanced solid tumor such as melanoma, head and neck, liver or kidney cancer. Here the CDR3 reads CASSSIGHSRTDNEQFF. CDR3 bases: TGTGCCAGCAGCTCCATCGGGCACAGTCGAACAGACAATGAGCAGTTCTTC.